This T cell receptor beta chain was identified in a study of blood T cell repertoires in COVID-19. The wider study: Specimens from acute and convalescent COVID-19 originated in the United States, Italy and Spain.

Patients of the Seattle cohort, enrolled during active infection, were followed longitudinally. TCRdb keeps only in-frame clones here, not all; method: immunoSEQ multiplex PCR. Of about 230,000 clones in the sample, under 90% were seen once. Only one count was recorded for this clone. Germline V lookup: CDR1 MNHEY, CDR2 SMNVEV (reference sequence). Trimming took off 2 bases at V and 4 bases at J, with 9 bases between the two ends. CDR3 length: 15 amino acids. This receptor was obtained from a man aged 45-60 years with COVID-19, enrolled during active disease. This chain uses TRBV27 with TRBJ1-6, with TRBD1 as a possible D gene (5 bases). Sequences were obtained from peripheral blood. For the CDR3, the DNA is TGTGCCAGCAGTTTACAACGGGGGTATAATTCACCCCTCCACTTT. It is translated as CASSLQRGYNSPLHF.